Listed below are T cell receptor beta chains from one sample, sequenced in a study of T cells in Graves' hyperthyroidism and ophthalmopathy. Each CDR3 protein gets one entry after TCRdb re-called the multiplex PCR reads with MiXCR. The sample contains hundreds of thousands of distinct CDR3 sequences, approximately 15% of which appear only once. Sequencing was performed on blood. Source of these receptors: a woman aged 55 to 70 with Graves' ophthalmopathy. CDR3s include the opening cysteine and the closing phenylalanine or tryptophan. A D gene is named only where the DNA matches it firmly. Size is stated for part of the rows, as once, few or many counts, or as a class when the clone is expanded.

v_call,j_call,clone_size,d_call,cdr3_nt,cdr3_aa
TRBV20-1,TRBJ2-1,many,NA,TGCAGTGCTAGAGATGGGCAGATGAAGAATGAGCAGTTCTTC,CSARDGQMKNEQFF
TRBV18,TRBJ2-5,many,TRBD1,TGTGCCAGCTCATCGTACCGGGACAGGGTAGGGGAGACCCAGTACTTC,CASSSYRDRVGETQYF
TRBV3-1,TRBJ2-2,few,NA,TGTGCCAGCAGCCAAGCTGGTGTCGTAGTCACCGGGGAGCTGTTTTTT,CASSQAGVVVTGELFF
TRBV19,TRBJ1-1,many,NA,TGTGCCAGTAGTCGAGACGGAAAGTCTGAAGCTTTCTTT,CASSRDGKSEAFF
TRBV7-9,TRBJ2-3,few,TRBD2,TGTGCCAGCAGCTATATAACTAGCGGGAGCGAAATCAGCACAGATACGCAGTATTTT,CASSYITSGSEISTDTQYF
TRBV6-1,TRBJ1-1,few,NA,TGTGCCAGCAGGGGGAGCTGGGACACTGAAGCTTTCTTT,CASRGSWDTEAFF
TRBV27,TRBJ2-2,few,NA,TGTGCCAGCAGTGGATGGGGGCCGGGGACCGGGGAGCTGTTTTTT,CASSGWGPGTGELFF
TRBV6-1,TRBJ2-5,few,TRBD2,TGTGCCAGCAGAAAGACTAGCGGGGGGGCGTATGAGACCCAGTACTTC,CASRKTSGGAYETQYF
TRBV5-1,TRBJ1-1,few,NA,TGCGCCAGCAGCTTGGACCAGGGGCCAACCACTGAAGCTTTCTTT,CASSLDQGPTTEAFF
TRBV12-3/TRBV12-4,TRBJ2-5,many,NA,TGTGCCAGCAGACCGACAGGAAGGGAGACCCAGTACTTC,CASRPTGRETQYF
TRBV18,TRBJ1-1,many,NA,TGTGCCAGCTCACCACAGGGAGGGGGCACTGAAGCTTTCTTT,CASSPQGGGTEAFF
TRBV29-1,TRBJ2-7,many,NA,TGCAGCGTTGAAGGAGGGGGAGGTCACGAGCAGTACTTC,CSVEGGGGHEQYF
TRBV6-2/TRBV6-3,TRBJ2-1,many,NA,TGTGCCAGCAGCCCCCGGGGGGCGGGAGTTGGTGAGCAGTTCTTC,CASSPRGAGVGEQFF
TRBV4-2,TRBJ2-1,NA,TRBD2,TGTGCCAGCAGCTCTCGAGGGACTAGCGGGGGTACTAATGAGCAGTTCTTC,CASSSRGTSGGTNEQFF
TRBV7-8,TRBJ2-7,many,TRBD1,TGTGCCAGCAGCTTCGACAGGGGGTCCGCCTACGAGCAGTACTTC,CASSFDRGSAYEQYF
TRBV5-1,TRBJ2-3,many,TRBD1,TGCGCCAGCAGCTTTGCACAGGGGGCAGATACGCAGTATTTT,CASSFAQGADTQYF
TRBV18,TRBJ2-1,NA,NA,TGTGCCAGCTCCCCAACCGGGAACTCCTACAATGAGCAGTTCTTC,CASSPTGNSYNEQFF